This T cell receptor beta chain was sequenced for a study of control samples from healthy donors and cancer patients. Germline V gene lookup returns CDR1 MNHEY and CDR2 SVGAGI. The V end lost 7 bases, the J end lost 1 base, and 7 bases lay between the germline ends. This CDR3 is built from 12 residues. Some clones are missing from TCRdb's copy, which holds only in-frame ones; the method was immunoSEQ multiplex PCR. The repertoire holds fewer than 200,000 clones, 90% to 95% seen once, with approximately 4% in the top ten. V usage is TRBV6-5 and J usage is TRBJ1-1; perhaps TRBD1 as D (5 bases). The specimen sequenced was blood. The TCR sequence derives from a woman in her fifties or sixties in good health. The DNA of the CDR3 is TGTGCCAGCACCGGGGGGAACACTGAAGCTTTCTTT. This sequence encodes CASTGGNTEAFF.